These 18 T cell receptor beta chains share one sample of origin, sequenced in a study of graft-versus-host responses after intestinal transplantation. Some clones are missing from TCRdb's copy, which holds only in-frame ones; the method was immunoSEQ multiplex PCR. This sample has approximately 21,000 clones; 56% occur once, and the top ten carry 1%. Specimen: alloreactive CD4+ T cells from a mixed lymphocyte reaction culture, collected before intestinal transplant. Described subset: CFSE-low proliferating T cells sorted from roughly six-day pre-transplant mixed lymphocyte reaction (GvH or HvG direction). Receptors were obtained from a human patient who received an intestinal transplant.

The V gene is TRBV29-1, the J gene TRBJ2-5, with 8 positions matching TRBD2. The germline gives CDR1 SQVTM, CDR2 ANQGSEA. After removal of 7 bases from V and 7 bases from J, the junction contained 8 bases not matched to a gene. This CDR3 region has 12 residues. CDR3 residues: CSGYGAGGTQYF. The CDR3 coding sequence is TGCAGCGGGTACGGGGCGGGAGGGACCCAGTACTTC.

The sample holds a few counts of this clone. The rearrangement joins TRBV19 to TRBJ1-2; D is uncertain. CDR3 length: 13 residues. The V end was cut by 5 bases, the J end by 8 bases, with 15 bases between. Per germline, CDR1 LNHDA and CDR2 SQIVND (reference sequence). DNA of the CDR3: TGTGCCAGTAGTCCAGACCGGTCGGGGGGCTACACCTTC. Translated, it gives CASSPDRSGGYTF.

V is TRBV11-3 and J is TRBJ2-5; unclear D gene. The CDR3 totals 13 residues. Germline assignment: CDR1 SGHNT and CDR2 YENEEA. Trimming shortened V by 3 bases and J by 7 bases, and 12 bases separated the two germline ends. The CDR3 is CASSFTTSGTQYF. Written as DNA, the CDR3 is TGTGCCAGCAGCTTCACAACTTCGGGGACCCAGTACTTC.

In this sample, this clone turned up a few times. The chain has TRBV6-6 and TRBJ2-5; D possibly corresponds to TRBD2 (6 bases). CDR1 is MNHNY, CDR2 SVGAGI, per germline (reference sequence). CDR3 size: 16 residues. Trimming took off 7 bases at V and 5 bases at J, with 23 bases between the two ends. CDR3 DNA: TGTGCCAGCACCTCTGGGGAGGATACCTCCTGGGAGACCCAGTACTTC. Amino acids: CASTSGEDTSWETQYF.

The chain recombines TRBV6-5 with TRBJ1-2; D gene uncertain. Germline CDR1 MNHEY, CDR2 SVGAGI. Trimming removed 6 bases at V and 4 bases at J, with 12 bases between. The CDR3 spans 13 residues. The CDR3 here is CASRPAVPYGYTF. The CDR3 bases are TGTGCCAGCAGGCCCGCGGTCCCCTATGGCTACACCTTC.

This chain connects TRBV5-1 to TRBJ2-1, with D possibly TRBD2 on 6 matching bases. V gave up 0 bases and J gave up 7 bases, with 14 bases separating them. This CDR3 region has 15 residues. Germline V gene sequence: CDR1 SGHRS, CDR2 YFSETQ. Here the CDR3 reads CASSLAFSGANEQFF. The CDR3 coding sequence is TGCGCCAGCAGCTTGGCCTTTAGCGGAGCTAATGAGCAGTTCTTC.

The V gene is TRBV7-2, the J gene TRBJ2-3; 7 positions match TRBD2. Germline assignment: CDR1 SGHTA and CDR2 FQGNSA. The junction had 4 bases not matched to a gene; V was cut back by 1 base and J by 0 bases. This CDR3 spans 16 amino acids. This CDR3 is CASSLGGGPSTDTQYF. The CDR3, as DNA: TGTGCCAGCAGCTTAGGGGGAGGGCCAAGCACAGATACGCAGTATTTT.

V usage is TRBV5-1 and J usage is TRBJ1-1; no reliable D call. The CDR3 consists of 15 residues. V was pared by 0 bases and J by 0 bases, with 9 bases between. CDR1 is SGHRS, CDR2 YFSETQ, per germline. CDR3 region: CASSLVQAMNTEAFF. DNA of the CDR3: TGCGCCAGCAGCTTGGTGCAGGCGATGAACACTGAAGCTTTCTTT. The full variable domain, its missing parts supplied by reference TRBV5-1 and TRBJ1-1, is KAGVTQTPRYLIKTRGQQVTLSCSPISGHRSVSWYQQTPGQGLQFLFEYFSETQRNKGNFPGRFSGRQFSNSRSEMNVSTLELGDSALYLCASSLVQAMNTEAFFGQGTRLTVV.

This rearrangement joins TRBV6-1 to TRBJ1-3; D is uncertain. V was trimmed by 1 base and J by 8 bases, leaving 9 bases between them. Germline V gene lookup returns CDR1 MNHNS and CDR2 SASEGT. The CDR3 contains 13 residues. This CDR3 is CASSEGPGDTIYF. The CDR3 bases are TGTGCCAGCAGTGAAGGTCCCGGAGACACCATATATTTT.

This clone was seen a few times. The chain joins TRBV19 to TRBJ1-1; TRBD1 matches 8 bases. V lost 4 bases and J lost 4; bases outside the gene matches: 5. The length of the CDR3 is 14 residues. The germline V gene encodes CDR1 LNHDA and CDR2 SQIVND (reference sequence). The DNA of the CDR3 is TGTGCCAGTAGTAGGAGACAGGGGAGCACTGAAGCTTTCTTT. Translated: CASSRRQGSTEAFF. The complete variable domain, with remaining parts taken from reference TRBV19 and TRBJ1-1, reads DGGITQSPKYLFRKEGQNVTLSCEQNLNHDAMYWYRQDPGQGLRLIYYSQIVNDFQKGDIAEGYSVSREKKESFPLTVTSAQKNPTAFYLCASSRRQGSTEAFFGQGTRLTVV.

J is TRBJ2-1 and V is TRBV9; a possible D gene is TRBD1 (6 bases). CDR1 and CDR2 (germline): SGDLS, YYNGEE. The CDR3 spans 16 residues. The ends were cut back, 0 bases at V and 0 bases at J, with 10 bases in the middle. The CDR3 is CASSVGTGSSYNEQFF. The CDR3 DNA reads TGTGCCAGCAGCGTAGGAACAGGGAGCTCCTACAATGAGCAGTTCTTC.

The chain uses TRBV6-1 and TRBJ2-4; no definite D call. The germline gives CDR1 MNHNS, CDR2 SASEGT. V shed 2 bases and J shed 0 bases, with 11 bases lying between them. The length of the CDR3 is 16 residues. This CDR3 is CASSEKLILAKNIQYF. CDR3 coding DNA: TGTGCCAGCAGTGAAAAATTAATCCTAGCCAAAAACATTCAGTACTTC.

This clone was seen only a few times. The chain is built from TRBV18 and TRBJ1-1; the D is unclear. CDR3 length equals 13 residues. The V gene's germline CDR1 is KGHSH and CDR2 LQKENI. The germline V and J ends were trimmed by 3 bases and 3 bases, with 8 bases remaining between them. CDR3: CASSPPGYTEAFF. For the CDR3, the DNA is TGTGCCAGCTCACCGCCAGGCTACACTGAAGCTTTCTTT.

The rearrangement links TRBV5-6 to TRBJ1-2, with 9 bases lining up with TRBD1. The trim removed 4 bases at V and 8 bases at J, leaving 6 bases unmatched. Germline loops: CDR1 SGHDT, CDR2 YYEEEE. This CDR3 has 13 residues. The CDR3 sequence is CASSPTGGRGYTF. CDR3 DNA: TGTGCCAGCAGCCCGACAGGGGGACGGGGCTACACCTTC.

The rearrangement uses TRBV6-6 and TRBJ1-5, with 7 bases matching TRBD1. The germline V gene has CDR1 MNHNY and CDR2 SVGAGI (reference sequence). CDR3 length equals 16 residues. With V trimmed by 5 bases and J by 4 bases, 11 bases remained unmatched. CDR3 sequence (DNA): TGTGCCAGCAGTCGGGGACAGTTAATCTTGAATCAGCCCCAGCATTTT. As protein: CASSRGQLILNQPQHF.

The chain recombines TRBV25-1 with TRBJ2-6, with a tentative D call TRBD1 (6 bases). The germline gives CDR1 MGHDK, CDR2 SYGVNS. This CDR3 has 16 residues. Trimming took off 4 bases at V and 4 bases at J, with 14 bases between the two ends. The CDR3 spells CASSASTGRGANVLTF. Here the CDR3 DNA reads TGTGCCAGCAGTGCCTCTACAGGGCGCGGGGCCAACGTCCTGACTTTC.

In its sample, this clone was seen a few times. The likely explanation is a read error, given a far larger clone one base away. The chain recombines TRBV4-2 with TRBJ1-2; 7 positions match TRBD1. Germline values: CDR1 LGHNA, CDR2 YNFKEQ. CDR3 length: 13 amino acids. Trimming cost V 0 bases and J 8 bases; bases outside gene matches: 3. The CDR3 DNA is TGTGCCAGCAGCCAAGAATGGACAGGCGGCTACACCTTC. Its translation: CASSQEWTGGYTF.

This clone has more than one count but fewer than ten. The V and J genes are TRBV5-3 and TRBJ2-1, with D hard to call. TRBV5-3 is an ORF for which the function is uncertain. Trimming stripped 1 base from V and 3 bases from J, with 5 bases between. The CDR3 has 13 residues. The CDR3 spells CARSLTSYNEQFF. CDR3 coding DNA: TGTGCCAGAAGCTTGACCAGCTACAATGAGCAGTTCTTC.